This record looks at one T cell receptor (beta chain) sequence and its context. Its target is not known. Sequenced with the Oncomine TCR Beta short-read assay was DNA taken from cultured CD4+ T cells. In TCRdb, the PCR reads were re-called with MiXCR into one record per CDR3 protein. The sample shows 25,000 or so distinct CDR3 sequences, around 69% of them seen only once. The entry originates in a study of vaccination and CD4 T cells after COVID-19. The treatment was: roughly 11-day PBMC culture with coronavirus spike peptide pools or control peptides (ViraFEST assay). Peptide pool stimulation in ViraFEST expanded antigen-specific T cells, whose TCRs were then sequenced. Here the sequenced sample was CD4+ T cells from blood, cultured in vitro, taken after SARS-CoV-2 vaccination. The receptor comes from a human donor who received a COVID-19 vaccine.

CDR3 amino acids: CASSYDRNSPLHF. In DNA form, the CDR3 reads TGTGCCAGCAGCTACGACAGGAATTCACCCCTCCACTTT. The chain combines TRBV7-9 with TRBJ1-6, with D perhaps matching TRBD1 (6 bases). V dropped 4 bases and J dropped 7 bases, with 8 bases sitting between them. Germline V gene lookup returns CDR1 SEHNR and CDR2 FQNEAQ (reference sequence). The CDR3 runs 13 residues.